This T cell receptor (beta chain) was sequenced in a study of monozygotic twins with inflammatory bowel disease. Study-level points and caveats: TCRbeta inverse Simpson diversity was decreased in IBD patients versus healthy co-twins.

Molecular identifiers with 6-nucleotide sample barcodes were added during cDNA synthesis via template switching. TCRdb reprocessed the 5' RACE reads, with one entry per CDR3 protein and no DNA. Recorded for this sample: fewer than 550,000 distinct CDR3 sequences. The CDR3 extends over 13 amino acids. Germline CDR1 SGHTA, CDR2 FQGNSA. Turning to this clonotype: Antigen specificity is unknown.

The receptor's source is a human donor with ulcerative colitis or Crohn's disease, or a healthy co-twin of an affected twin (not recorded which). The sequenced material came from blood. The genes are TRBV7-2 and TRBJ2-2; the D call of TRBD1 rests on TCRdb alone, since no DNA is present to check it. CDR3: CASNTGYTGELFF.